This entry concerns a single TCR beta chain. The sample holds a few counts of this clonotype. Its recognized antigen is unknown. No clone much larger than this one lies a single base away; base qualities are absent. The data were taken from a study of human T cells and chemical hapten exposure (dated by TCRdb to about 2021). About the investigation overall: For sensitization, 2% DPC in acetone was applied to a roughly 2 cm by roughly 2 cm area of upper inner arm skin. Throughout the roughly 23-week study period, patients were also given weekly therapeutic DPC doses on the scalp. Patch testing was done on the upper back using Finn chambers containing 0.01% DPC, and results were scored after 6 days according to International Contact Dermatitis Research Group standards. The patient cohort, mostly female, included alopecia areata with under or over 50% scalp involvement, alopecia totalis and alopecia universalis. Libraries were pooled for sequencing, and per-sample TCR yields varied mainly because of small differences in library volumes within the pool. The study tracked peripheral blood TCR repertoire changes in vivo during primary and secondary sensitization to the hapten diphenylcyclopropenone (DPC) in alopecia patients. Blood samples were taken from patients before sensitization (week 0) and at 2, 6 and about 24 weeks after DPC sensitization. For TCR sequencing, blood came from 25 to 35 alopecia patients at anywhere from one to four time points (pre-sensitization, 2, 6 and 24 weeks).

Sample time point, as interpreted from the label and publication: patch test 3, about 24 weeks after DPC sensitization. The label giving this sample's treatment or condition can be read as: therapeutic diphenylcyclopropenone sensitization with weekly scalp DPC. At each patch-test visit, blood was drawn before the patch test was applied. Patients were considered eligible if aged 18 to 70, diagnosed with alopecia and deemed suitable for DPC therapy, and patients were excluded if pregnant. Total RNA was extracted from unfractionated whole blood collected in Tempus Blood RNA tubes. The protocol used for the library was RACE. Reads for this sample came from a NextSeq 500. During library preparation, unique molecular identifiers were attached to individual cDNA molecules so that TCRs could be counted in a quantitative, reproducible way. From each blood RNA sample, both TCR alpha and TCR beta chains were sequenced. Per the authors' processing: Samples had a median of about 96,000 TCRs, with a range from about 23,224 to 750,000. The Decombinator software suite was used to annotate V, J and CDR3 in the TCR reads. For PS versus PT1 abundance plots, all samples were subsampled to the same number of TCRs (28,000). Expanded TCRs were defined as absent before sensitization and observed at least eight times at the 2-week time point. The raw public reads went through TCRdb reprocessing: fastp at Q25, MiXCR clone calling, in-frame beta chains kept. Entries are consolidated by CDR3 protein sequence, retaining the most common genes and DNA. For this entry, the V and J calls and clone size follow TCRdb and not the study's own pipeline. The sample table holds about 190,000 distinct CDR3 sequences, of which around a quarter were seen once. The ten largest make up about 2.5% of the sample.

The paper's findings and limits, for the study overall: The number of PT1 expanded TCRs positively correlated with patch test score, significant at thresholds 8, 16 and 32 but not 4. Because all patients had alopecia, a presumed autoimmune disease, the immune response of the patients might differ from that of healthy individuals. DPC sensitization did not change the number of TCRs with a frequency above 1 in 1000, and there was no evidence of changes in global repertoire structure. Repeated subsampling changed both the strength of the expansion versus patch-test correlation and the threshold at which that correlation became significant. Compared with pre-sensitization or healthy control sets, expanded TCRs formed significantly more large CDR3 similarity clusters, which is consistent with antigen-driven responses.

This clonotype was sampled from a woman between 40 and 50 years old with alopecia areata. Some clones in this sample may be carry-over from other donors' samples. The sequenced sample was whole blood, obtained in connection with sensitization to the hapten diphenylcyclopropenone (DPC).

CDR3 protein: CAISESGEQYF. The nucleotide sequence is given as TGTGCCATCAGTGAGTCGGGGGAGCAGTACTTC. The sequence links TRBV10-3 to TRBJ2-7, with the D gene not clear enough to name. CDR1 and CDR2 are read off the germline V gene as ENHRY and SYGVKD. V loses 0 bases of germline sequence and J loses 7 bases, and the interval between the two ends is 4 bases. From the cysteine up to the phenylalanine, the CDR3 has a length of 11 residues. The CDR3 DNA has 33 bases and is translated from base 1.